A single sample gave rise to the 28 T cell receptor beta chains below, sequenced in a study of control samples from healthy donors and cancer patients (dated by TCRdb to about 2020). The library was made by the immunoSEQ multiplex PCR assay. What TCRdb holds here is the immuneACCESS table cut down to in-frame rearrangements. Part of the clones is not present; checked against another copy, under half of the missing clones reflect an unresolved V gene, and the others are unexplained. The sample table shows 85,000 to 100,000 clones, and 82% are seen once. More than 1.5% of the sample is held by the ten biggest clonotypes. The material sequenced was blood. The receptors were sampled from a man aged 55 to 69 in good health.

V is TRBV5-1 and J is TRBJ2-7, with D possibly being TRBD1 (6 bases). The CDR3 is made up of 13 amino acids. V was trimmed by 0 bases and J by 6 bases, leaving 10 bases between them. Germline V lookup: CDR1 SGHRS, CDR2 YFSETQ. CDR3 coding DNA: TGCGCCAGCAGCTTGGACAGGGCAATCGAGCAGTACTTC. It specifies CASSLDRAIEQYF.

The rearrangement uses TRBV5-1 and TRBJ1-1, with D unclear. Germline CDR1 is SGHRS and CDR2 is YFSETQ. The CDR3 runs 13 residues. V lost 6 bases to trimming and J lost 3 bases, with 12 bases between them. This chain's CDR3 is CASKWGSDTEAFF. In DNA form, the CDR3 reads TGCGCCAGCAAATGGGGATCGGACACTGAAGCTTTCTTT.

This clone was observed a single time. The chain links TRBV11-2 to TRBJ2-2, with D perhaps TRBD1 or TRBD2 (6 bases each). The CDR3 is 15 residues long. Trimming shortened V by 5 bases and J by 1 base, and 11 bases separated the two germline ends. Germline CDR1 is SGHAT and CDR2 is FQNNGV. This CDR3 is CASSPQGLNTGELFF. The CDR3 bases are TGTGCCAGCAGCCCACAGGGACTGAACACCGGGGAGCTGTTTTTT.

The CDR3 region has the DNA TGTGCCAGCAGTGAATCAGGGGAAGGGCCCACCACGACAGATACGCAGTATTTT. It codes for CASSESGEGPTTTDTQYF. V gene TRBV25-1 combines with J gene TRBJ2-3; tentatively, D is TRBD1 (6 bases). The V and J ends lost 1 base and 3 bases respectively, with 20 bases between them. Germline CDR1 is MGHDK and CDR2 is SYGVNS. This CDR3 is 18 amino acids long. The entire variable domain, with the rest obtained from reference TRBV25-1 and TRBJ2-3, is as follows: EADIYQTPRYLVIGTGKKITLECSQTMGHDKMYWYQQDPGMELHLIHYSYGVNSTEKGDLSSESTVSRIRTEHFPLTLESARPSHTSQYLCASSESGEGPTTTDTQYFGPGTRLTVL.

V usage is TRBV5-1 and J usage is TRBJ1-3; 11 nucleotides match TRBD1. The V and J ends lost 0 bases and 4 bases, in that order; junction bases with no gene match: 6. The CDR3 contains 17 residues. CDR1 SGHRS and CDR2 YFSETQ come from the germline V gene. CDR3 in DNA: TGCGCCAGCAGCTTGGTAGGGACAGGGGGTATCGGAAACACCATATATTTT. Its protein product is CASSLVGTGGIGNTIYF.

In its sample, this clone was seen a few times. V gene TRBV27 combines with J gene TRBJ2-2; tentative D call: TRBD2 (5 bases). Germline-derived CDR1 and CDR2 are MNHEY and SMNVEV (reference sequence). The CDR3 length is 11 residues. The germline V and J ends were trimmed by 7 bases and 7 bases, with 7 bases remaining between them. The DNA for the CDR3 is TGTGCCAGCACAGGAGGCGGGGAGCTGTTTTTT. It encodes CASTGGGELFF.

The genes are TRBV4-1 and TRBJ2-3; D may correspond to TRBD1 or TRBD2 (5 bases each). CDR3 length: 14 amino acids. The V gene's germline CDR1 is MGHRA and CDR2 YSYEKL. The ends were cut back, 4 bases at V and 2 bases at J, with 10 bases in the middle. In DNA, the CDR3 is TGCGCCAGCAGCCTTCGGGACGTCACAGATACGCAGTATTTT. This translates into CASSLRDVTDTQYF.

CDR3 DNA: TGTGCCAGCAGCTTGGCGGCCCAGGGGATTCAGTACTTC. As protein: CASSLAAQGIQYF. The rearrangement links TRBV5-6 to TRBJ2-4; D possibly corresponds to TRBD1 (6 bases). CDR3 length: 13 amino acids. V was shortened by 0 bases and J by 10 bases, with 11 bases between the two germline ends. Germline lookup yields CDR1 SGHDT and CDR2 YYEEEE.

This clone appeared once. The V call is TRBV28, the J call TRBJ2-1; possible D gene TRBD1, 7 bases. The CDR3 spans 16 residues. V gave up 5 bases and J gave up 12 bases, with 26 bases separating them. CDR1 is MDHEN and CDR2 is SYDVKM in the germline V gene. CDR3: CASSPPTGLTLGGQFF. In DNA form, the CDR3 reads TGTGCCAGCAGTCCCCCGACAGGGCTCACCTTGGGGGGGCAGTTCTTC.

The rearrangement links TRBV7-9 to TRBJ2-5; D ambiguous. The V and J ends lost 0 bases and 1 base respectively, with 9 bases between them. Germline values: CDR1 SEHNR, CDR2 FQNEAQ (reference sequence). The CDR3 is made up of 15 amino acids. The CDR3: CASSLATALQETQYF. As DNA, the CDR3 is TGTGCCAGCAGCTTAGCTACAGCGCTCCAAGAGACCCAGTACTTC.

DNA of the CDR3: TGTGCCAGCAGCCGCGGGCGTTCTAGCGGGAGGGCCCGGAGCTCCTACGAGCAGTACTTC. Encoded protein: CASSRGRSSGRARSSYEQYF. The chain carries TRBV6-6 and TRBJ2-7; 12 bases line up with TRBD2. J lost 0 bases, V lost 6 bases, and 18 bases had no gene match. There are 20 residues in the CDR3. The germline gives CDR1 MNHNY, CDR2 SVGAGI (reference sequence).

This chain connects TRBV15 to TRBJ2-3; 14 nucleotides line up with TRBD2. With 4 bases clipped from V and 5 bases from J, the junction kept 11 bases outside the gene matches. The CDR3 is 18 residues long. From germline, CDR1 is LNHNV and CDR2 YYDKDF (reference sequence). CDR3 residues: CATSTSGTSGGLRDTQYF. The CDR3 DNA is TGTGCCACCAGCACGTCCGGGACTAGCGGGGGATTGAGAGATACGCAGTATTTT.

The DNA of the CDR3 is TGTGCCAGCAGCATGGGCTACGAGCAGTACTTC. It is translated as CASSMGYEQYF. V gene TRBV11-3 combines with J gene TRBJ2-7, with unresolved D. This CDR3 has 11 amino acids. V was clipped by 5 bases and J by 3 bases, with 5 bases between them. Germline assignment: CDR1 SGHNT and CDR2 YENEEA.

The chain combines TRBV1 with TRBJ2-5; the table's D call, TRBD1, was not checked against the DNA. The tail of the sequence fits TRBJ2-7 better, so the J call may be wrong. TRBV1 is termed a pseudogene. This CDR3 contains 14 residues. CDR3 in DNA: TGCACCAGCAGCCCCAGACAGGGGGCCGACGAGCAGTACTTC. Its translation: CTSSPRQGADEQYF.

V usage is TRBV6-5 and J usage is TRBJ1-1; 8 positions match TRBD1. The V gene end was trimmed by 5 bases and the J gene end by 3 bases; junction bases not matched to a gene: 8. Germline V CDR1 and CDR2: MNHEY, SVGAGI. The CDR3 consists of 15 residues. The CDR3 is CASSPQGAIDTEAFF. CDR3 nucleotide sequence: TGTGCCAGCAGTCCCCAGGGGGCGATCGACACTGAAGCTTTCTTT.

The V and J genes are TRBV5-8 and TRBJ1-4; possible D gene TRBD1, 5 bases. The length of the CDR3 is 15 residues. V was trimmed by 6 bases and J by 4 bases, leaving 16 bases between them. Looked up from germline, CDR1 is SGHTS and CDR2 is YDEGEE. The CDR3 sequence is CASTPTGPLNEKLFF. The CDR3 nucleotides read TGTGCCAGCACCCCGACGGGGCCGCTTAATGAAAAACTGTTTTTT.

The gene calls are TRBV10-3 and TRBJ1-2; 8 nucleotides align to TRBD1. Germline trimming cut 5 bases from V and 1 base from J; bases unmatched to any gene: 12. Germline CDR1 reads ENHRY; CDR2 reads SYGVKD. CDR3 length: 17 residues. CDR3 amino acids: CAISTYDDRGINYGYTF. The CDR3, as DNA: TGTGCCATCAGTACATATGATGACAGGGGAATTAACTATGGCTACACCTTC.

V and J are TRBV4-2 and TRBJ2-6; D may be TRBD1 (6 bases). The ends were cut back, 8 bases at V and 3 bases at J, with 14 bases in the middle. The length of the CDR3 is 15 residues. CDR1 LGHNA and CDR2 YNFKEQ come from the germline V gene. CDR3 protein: CASADRGYGANVLTF. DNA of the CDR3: TGTGCCAGCGCTGATAGGGGGTATGGGGCCAACGTCCTGACTTTC.

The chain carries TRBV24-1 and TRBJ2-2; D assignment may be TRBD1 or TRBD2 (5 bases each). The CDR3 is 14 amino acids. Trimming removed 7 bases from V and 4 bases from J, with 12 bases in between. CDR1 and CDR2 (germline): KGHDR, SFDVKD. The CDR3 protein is CATRAGTVTGELFF. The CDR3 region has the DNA TGTGCCACCAGGGCCGGGACGGTCACCGGGGAGCTGTTTTTT.

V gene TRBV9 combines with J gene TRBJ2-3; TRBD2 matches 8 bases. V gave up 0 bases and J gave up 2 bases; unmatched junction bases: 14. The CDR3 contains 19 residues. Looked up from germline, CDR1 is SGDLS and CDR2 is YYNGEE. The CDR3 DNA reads TGTGCCAGCAGCGTAGAGCTAAGCGGGAGAACAAAGAACACAGATACGCAGTATTTT. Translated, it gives CASSVELSGRTKNTDTQYF.

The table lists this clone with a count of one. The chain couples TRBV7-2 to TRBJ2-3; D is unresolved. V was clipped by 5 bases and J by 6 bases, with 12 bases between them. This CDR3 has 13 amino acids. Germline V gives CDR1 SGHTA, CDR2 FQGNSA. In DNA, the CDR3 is TGTGCCAGCAGCACAGCCTGGGGTGATACGCAGTATTTT. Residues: CASSTAWGDTQYF.

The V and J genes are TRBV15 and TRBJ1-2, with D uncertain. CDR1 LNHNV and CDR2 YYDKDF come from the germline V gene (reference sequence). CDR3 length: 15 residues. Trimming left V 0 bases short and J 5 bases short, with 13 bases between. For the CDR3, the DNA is TGTGCCACCAGCAGAGATAGAAGAACGGTATATGGCTACACCTTC. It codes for CATSRDRRTVYGYTF.

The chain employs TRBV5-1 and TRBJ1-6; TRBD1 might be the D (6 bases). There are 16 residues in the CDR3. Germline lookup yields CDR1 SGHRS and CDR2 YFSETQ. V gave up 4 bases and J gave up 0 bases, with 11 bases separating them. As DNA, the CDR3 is TGCGCCAGCAGCGCGGACAGTAGCTCCTATAATTCACCCCTCCACTTT. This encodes CASSADSSSYNSPLHF.

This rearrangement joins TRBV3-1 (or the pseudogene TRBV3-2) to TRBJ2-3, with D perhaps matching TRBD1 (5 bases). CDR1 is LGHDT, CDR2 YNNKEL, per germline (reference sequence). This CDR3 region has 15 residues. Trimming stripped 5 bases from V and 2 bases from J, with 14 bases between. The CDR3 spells CASSGAGPFTDTQYF. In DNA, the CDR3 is TGTGCCAGCAGCGGGGCAGGGCCTTTCACAGATACGCAGTATTTT.

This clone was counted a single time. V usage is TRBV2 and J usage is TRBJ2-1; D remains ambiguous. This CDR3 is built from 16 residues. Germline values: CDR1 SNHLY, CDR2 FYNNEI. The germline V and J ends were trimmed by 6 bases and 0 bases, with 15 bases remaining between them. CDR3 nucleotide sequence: TGTGCCAGCAGCCACAACCCTACAAGCTCCTACAATGAGCAGTTCTTC. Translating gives CASSHNPTSSYNEQFF.

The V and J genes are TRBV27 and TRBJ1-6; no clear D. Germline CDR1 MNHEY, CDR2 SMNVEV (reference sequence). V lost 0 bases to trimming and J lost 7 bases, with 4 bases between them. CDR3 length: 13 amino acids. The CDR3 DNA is TGTGCCAGCAGTTTATCGGGCAATTCACCCCTCCACTTT. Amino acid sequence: CASSLSGNSPLHF.

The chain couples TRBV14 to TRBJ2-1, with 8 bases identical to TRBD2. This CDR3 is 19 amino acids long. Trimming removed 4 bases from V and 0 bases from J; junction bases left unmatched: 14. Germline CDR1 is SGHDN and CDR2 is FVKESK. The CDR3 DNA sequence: TGTGCCAGCAGCCCCAGACCCTTCGGACTAGCCTACTCCTACAATGAGCAGTTCTTC. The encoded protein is CASSPRPFGLAYSYNEQFF. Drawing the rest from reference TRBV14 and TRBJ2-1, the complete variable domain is EAGVTQFPSHSVIEKGQTVTLRCDPISGHDNLYWYRRVMGKEIKFLLHFVKESKQDESGMPNNRFLAERTGGTYSTLKVQPAELEDSGVYFCASSPRPFGLAYSYNEQFFGPGTRLTVL.

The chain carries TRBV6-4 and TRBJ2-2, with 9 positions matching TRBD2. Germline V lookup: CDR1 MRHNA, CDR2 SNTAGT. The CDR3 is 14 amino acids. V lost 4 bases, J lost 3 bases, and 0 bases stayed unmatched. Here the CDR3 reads CASSGLADTGELFF. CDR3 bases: TGTGCCAGCAGTGGACTAGCGGACACCGGGGAGCTGTTTTTT.